This T cell receptor beta chain was sequenced for a study of human versus mouse CDR3 diversity and MHC coevolution (dated by TCRdb to 2015 to 2018). Turning to the overall study: According to reports, the immunoSEQ assay detects one in 200,000 T cells and minimizes multiplex PCR amplification bias. Three healthy volunteer blood donors were included in the human cohort, with one aged 30 to 40, one aged 40 to 49 and one aged 60 to 70 at collection. Repertoires of human naive CD4 T cells were used as a reference for TCR selection on multiple MHC II alleles and were compared against human-TCR-locus transgenic mice carrying single MHC II. Across the mouse and human samples, each sample yielded between roughly 5.5 x 10^6 and 1.6 x 10^7 valid reads.

Genomic DNA was extracted from the sorted cells using the QIAGEN blood and tissue kit and was quantified on a NanoDrop 1000. Deep sequencing and quantification of TCR alpha and beta chains were performed on the immunoSEQ platform by multiplex PCR of genomic DNA. Concerning the study's data processing: TCR sequences were annotated using IMGT gene and region definitions. Out-of-frame rearrangements were taken as a proxy for the preselection repertoire and were compared with in-frame clonotypes. Repertoire size was estimated with the iCHAO1 estimator supplied with the immunoSEQ platform. A Gini index based on the Lorenz curve was applied to in-frame amino acid clonotypes to measure clonal inequality. Shared clonotypes were counted with the intersect function of the R package tcR, and similarity was scored with the Jaccard index. V, J and V-J usage frequencies went into a principal component analysis run with the R prcomp function, with no normalization applied. Drawn from immuneACCESS, this table holds only the in-frame rearrangements with V and J called that TCRdb kept. Clones are partly lost; checked studies trace under half to an unresolved V gene and leave the rest unexplained. V and J calls plus clone size are reproduced from that table; the DNA served to infer D and trimming. The sample yields about 83,000 clones; around 92% were counted once. Roughly 0.16% of the sample is in the top ten clones.

Naive CD4 T cells, defined as CD45RO-negative and CD62L-positive, were isolated from PBMCs by fluorescence-activated cell sorting. Approximately 50 ml of fresh peripheral blood was collected from each donor, and PBMCs were isolated by Ficoll density centrifugation. All samples were sorted on a FACSAria III instrument and reached purity above 90%. The full study reports these points: On average, humans had more CDR3 deletions and insertions than mice, indicating greater exonuclease and TdT activity. The lowest clonal inequality scores among all compared groups were observed in two of the three human donors. Repertoire diversity was not regarded as directly comparable between humans and mice because human T cells were selected on about six MHC II alleles. The largest TCR beta repertoire according to iCHAO1 estimates belonged to humans, at about 1.5 million clonotypes, a result attributed likely to selection by multiple MHC II molecules.

Via the germline V gene, CDR1 is MGHRA and CDR2 YSYEKL. The CDR3 holds 15 amino acids from the cysteine to the phenylalanine. Only the CDR3 part of the read is kept: 45 bases, read in frame from the first base. V lost 0 bases and J lost 0 bases; the stretch between them is 5 bases long. Worth noting for this clone: Its specific antigen is unknown. No base quality information exists; no much larger clone differs at one position.

The sample was naive CD4+ T cells from blood. The sample's cell subset or site label, decoded: CD45RO-negative CD62L-positive naive CD4 T cells. The rearrangement joined TRBV4-1 to TRBJ2-2, and perhaps TRBD1 as D gene, on 5 matching bases. The clonotype originates from a person between 25 and 69 years old in good health. This receptor has the CDR3 CASSQEGANTGELFF. The DNA reads as follows: TGCGCCAGCAGCCAAGAAGGGGCGAACACCGGGGAGCTGTTTTTT.